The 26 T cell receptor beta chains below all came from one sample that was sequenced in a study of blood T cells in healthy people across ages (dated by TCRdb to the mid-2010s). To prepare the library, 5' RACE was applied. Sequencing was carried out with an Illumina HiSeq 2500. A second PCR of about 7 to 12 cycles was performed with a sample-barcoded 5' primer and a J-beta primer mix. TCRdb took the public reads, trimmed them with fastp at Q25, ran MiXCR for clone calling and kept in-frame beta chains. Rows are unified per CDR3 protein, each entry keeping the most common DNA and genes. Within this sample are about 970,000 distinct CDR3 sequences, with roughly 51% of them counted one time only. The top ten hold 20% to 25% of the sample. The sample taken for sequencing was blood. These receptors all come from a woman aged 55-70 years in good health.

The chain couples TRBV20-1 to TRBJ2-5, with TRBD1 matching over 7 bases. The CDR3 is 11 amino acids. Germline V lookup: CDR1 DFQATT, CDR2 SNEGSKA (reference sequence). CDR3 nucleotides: TGCAGCCCGGGACAGCCGGGGCCCCAGTACTTC. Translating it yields CSPGQPGPQYF.

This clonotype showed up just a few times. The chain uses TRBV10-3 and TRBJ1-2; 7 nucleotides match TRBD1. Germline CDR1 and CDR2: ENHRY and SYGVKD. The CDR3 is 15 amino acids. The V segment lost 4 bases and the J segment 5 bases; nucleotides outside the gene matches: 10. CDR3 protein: CAISVPGQIKYGYTF. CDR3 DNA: TGTGCCATCAGTGTCCCGGGACAGATAAAATATGGCTACACCTTC.

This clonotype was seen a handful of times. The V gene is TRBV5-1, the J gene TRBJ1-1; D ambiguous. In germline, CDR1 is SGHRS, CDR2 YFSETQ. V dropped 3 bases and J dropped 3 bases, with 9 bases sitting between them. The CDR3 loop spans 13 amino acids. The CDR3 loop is CASSYRVDTEAFF. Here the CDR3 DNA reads TGCGCCAGCAGCTACCGGGTGGACACTGAAGCTTTCTTT.

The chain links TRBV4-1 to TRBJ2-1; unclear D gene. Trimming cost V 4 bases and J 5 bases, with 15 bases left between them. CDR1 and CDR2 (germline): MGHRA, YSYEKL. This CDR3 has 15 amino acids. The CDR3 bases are TGCGCCAGCAGCCCATACACCCCTCTCCACAATGAGCAGTTCTTC. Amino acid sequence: CASSPYTPLHNEQFF.

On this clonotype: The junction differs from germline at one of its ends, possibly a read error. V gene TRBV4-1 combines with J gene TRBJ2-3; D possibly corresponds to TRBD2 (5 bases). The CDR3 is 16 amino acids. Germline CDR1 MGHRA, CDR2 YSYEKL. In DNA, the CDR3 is TGCGCCAGCAGGACTAATACGGCAGGTTCCACAGATATGCAGTATTTT. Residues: CASRTNTAGSTDMQYF.

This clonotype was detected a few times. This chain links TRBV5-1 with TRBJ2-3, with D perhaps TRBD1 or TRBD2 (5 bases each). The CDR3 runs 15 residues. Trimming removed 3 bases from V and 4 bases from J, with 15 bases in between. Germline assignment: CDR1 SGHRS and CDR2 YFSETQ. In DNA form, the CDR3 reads TGCGCCAGCAGCTCCGGATGGGGGATTGCAGATACGCAGTATTTT. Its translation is CASSSGWGIADTQYF.

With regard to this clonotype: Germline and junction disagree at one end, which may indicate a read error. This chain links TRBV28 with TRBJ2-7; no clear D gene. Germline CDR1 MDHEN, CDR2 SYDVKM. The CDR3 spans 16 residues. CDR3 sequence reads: CASSPQSSGRSDEQYF. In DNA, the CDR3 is TGTGCCAGCAGTCCCCAATCTAGTGGGCGCTCCGACGAGCAGTACTTC. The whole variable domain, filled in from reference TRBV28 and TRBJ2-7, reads DVKVTQSSRYLVKRTGEKVFLECVQDMDHENMFWYRQDPGLGLRLIYFSYDVKMKEKGDIPEGYSVSREKKERFSLILESASTNQTSMYLCASSPQSSGRSDEQYFGPGTRLTVT.

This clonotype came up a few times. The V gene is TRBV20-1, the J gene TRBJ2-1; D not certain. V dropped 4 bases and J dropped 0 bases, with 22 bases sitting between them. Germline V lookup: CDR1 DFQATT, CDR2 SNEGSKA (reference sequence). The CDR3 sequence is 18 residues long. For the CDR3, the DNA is TGCAGTGCTATTCACATTGAACGGCCACGGAGCTCCTACAATGAGCAGTTCTTC. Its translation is CSAIHIERPRSSYNEQFF.

The CDR3 DNA sequence: TGTGCCAGCAGCCAACACGGGACAGGGGACCACGAGCAGTACTTC. Protein product: CASSQHGTGDHEQYF. The J gene is TRBJ2-5, the V gene TRBV12-3 or TRBV12-4; 10 nucleotides align to TRBD1. TRBJ2-7 matches the DNA end more closely, so the J call is doubtful. The CDR3 is 15 amino acids.

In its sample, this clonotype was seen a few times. CDR3 in DNA: TGTGCCAGCAGCCAAGGAGACAGGCGGGCCCAGTACTTC. The encoded protein is CASSQGDRRAQYF. This rearrangement joins TRBV3-1 to TRBJ2-7, with a possible D match to TRBD1 (6 bases). The V end lost 1 base, the J end lost 10 bases, and 14 bases lay between the germline ends. There are 13 residues in the CDR3. Germline V CDR1 and CDR2: LGHDT, YNNKEL (reference sequence).

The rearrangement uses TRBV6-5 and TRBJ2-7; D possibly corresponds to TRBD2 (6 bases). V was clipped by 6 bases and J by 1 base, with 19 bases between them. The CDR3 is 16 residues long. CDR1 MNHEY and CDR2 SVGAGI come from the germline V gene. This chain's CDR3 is CASSPSGAGKSYEQYF. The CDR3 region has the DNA TGTGCCAGCAGCCCCTCCGGGGCGGGAAAGTCCTACGAGCAGTACTTC.

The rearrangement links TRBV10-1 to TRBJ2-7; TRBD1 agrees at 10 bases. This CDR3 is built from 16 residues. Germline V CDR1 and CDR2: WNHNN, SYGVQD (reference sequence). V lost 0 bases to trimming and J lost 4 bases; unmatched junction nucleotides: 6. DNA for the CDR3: TGCGCCAGCAGTGAGTCTCGGGACAGGGGTCGGTACGAGCAGTACTTC. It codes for CASSESRDRGRYEQYF.

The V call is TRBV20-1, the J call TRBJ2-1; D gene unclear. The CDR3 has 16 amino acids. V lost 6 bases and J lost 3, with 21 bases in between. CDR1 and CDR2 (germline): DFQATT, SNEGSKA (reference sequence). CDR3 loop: CSAHPPVARVYNEQFF. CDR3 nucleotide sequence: TGCAGTGCCCATCCTCCCGTGGCCCGGGTCTACAATGAGCAGTTCTTC.

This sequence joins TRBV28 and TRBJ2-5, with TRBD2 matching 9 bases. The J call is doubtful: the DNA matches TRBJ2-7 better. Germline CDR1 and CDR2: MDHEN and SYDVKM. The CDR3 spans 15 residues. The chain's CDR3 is CASSLGGLASGEQYF. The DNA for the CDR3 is TGTGCCAGCAGTTTGGGGGGACTAGCTTCGGGCGAGCAGTACTTC.

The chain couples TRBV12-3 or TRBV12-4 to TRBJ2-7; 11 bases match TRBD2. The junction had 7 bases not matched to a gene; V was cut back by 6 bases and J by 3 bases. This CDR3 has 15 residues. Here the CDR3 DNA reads TGTGCCAGCAGGTCTACTAGCGGGAGAATCTACGAGCAGTACTTC. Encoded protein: CASRSTSGRIYEQYF.

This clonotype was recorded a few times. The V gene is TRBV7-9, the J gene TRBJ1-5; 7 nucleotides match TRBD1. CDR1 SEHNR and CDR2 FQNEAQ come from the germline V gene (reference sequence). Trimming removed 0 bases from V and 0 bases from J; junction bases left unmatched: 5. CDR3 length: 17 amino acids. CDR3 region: CASSLATGASSNQPQHF. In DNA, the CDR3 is TGTGCCAGCAGCTTAGCCACAGGGGCTTCTAGCAATCAGCCCCAGCATTTT.

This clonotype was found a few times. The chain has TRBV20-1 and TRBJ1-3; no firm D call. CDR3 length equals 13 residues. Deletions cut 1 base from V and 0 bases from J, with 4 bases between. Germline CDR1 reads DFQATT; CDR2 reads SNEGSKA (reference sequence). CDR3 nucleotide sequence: TGCAGTGCTAGAGGGATCTCTGGAAACACCATATATTTT. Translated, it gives CSARGISGNTIYF.

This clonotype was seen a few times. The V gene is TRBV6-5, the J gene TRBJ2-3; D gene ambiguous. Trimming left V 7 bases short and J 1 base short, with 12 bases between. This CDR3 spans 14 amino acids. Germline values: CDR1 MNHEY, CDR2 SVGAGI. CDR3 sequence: CASIVRPCTDTQYF. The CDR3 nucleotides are TGTGCCAGCATAGTCCGTCCCTGCACAGATACGCAGTATTTT.

The CDR3 spells CATSRAGFRETQYF. In nucleotides, the CDR3 is TGTGCCACCAGCAGAGCAGGGTTCCGAGAGACCCAGTACTTC. This chain links TRBV15 with TRBJ2-5; D may be TRBD1 (5 bases). The CDR3 is 14 residues long. The V and J ends lost 1 base and 4 bases respectively, with 10 bases between them. Germline CDR1 is LNHNV and CDR2 is YYDKDF (reference sequence).

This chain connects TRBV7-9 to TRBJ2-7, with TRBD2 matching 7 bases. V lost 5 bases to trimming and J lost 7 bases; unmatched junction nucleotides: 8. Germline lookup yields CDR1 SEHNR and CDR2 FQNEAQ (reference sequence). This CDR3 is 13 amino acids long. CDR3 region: CASSLGLVGEQYF. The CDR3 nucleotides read TGTGCCAGCAGCCTCGGACTAGTGGGTGAGCAGTACTTC.

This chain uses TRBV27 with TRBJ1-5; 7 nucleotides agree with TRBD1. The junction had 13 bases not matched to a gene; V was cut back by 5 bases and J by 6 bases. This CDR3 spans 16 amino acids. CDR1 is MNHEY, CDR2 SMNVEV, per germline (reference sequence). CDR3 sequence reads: CASSLYPSGGRQPQHF. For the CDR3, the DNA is TGTGCCAGCAGTCTTTATCCCTCAGGGGGTCGTCAGCCCCAGCATTTT.

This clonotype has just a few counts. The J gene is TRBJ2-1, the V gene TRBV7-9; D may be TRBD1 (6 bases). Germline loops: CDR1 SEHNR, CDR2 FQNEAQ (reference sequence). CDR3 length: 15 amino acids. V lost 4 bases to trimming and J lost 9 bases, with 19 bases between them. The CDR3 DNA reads TGTGCCAGCAGCTCAACACAGGGATCCTCTAGTGAGCAGTTCTTC. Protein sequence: CASSSTQGSSSEQFF. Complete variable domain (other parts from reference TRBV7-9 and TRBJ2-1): DTGVSQNPRHKITKRGQNVTFRCDPISEHNRLYWYRQTLGQGPEFLTYFQNEAQLEKSRLLSDRFSAERPKGSFSTLEIQRTEQGDSAMYLCASSSTQGSSSEQFFGPGTRLTVL.

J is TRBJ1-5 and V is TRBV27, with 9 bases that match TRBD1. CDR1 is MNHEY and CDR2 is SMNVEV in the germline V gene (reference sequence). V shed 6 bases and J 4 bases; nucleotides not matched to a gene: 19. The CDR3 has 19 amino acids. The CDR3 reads CASSSKYGQGQGVNQPQHF. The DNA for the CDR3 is TGTGCCAGCAGCTCCAAGTACGGTCAGGGACAGGGAGTGAATCAGCCCCAGCATTTT.

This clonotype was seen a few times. The chain's CDR3 is CASSLGDKGDNGYTF. CDR3 sequence (DNA): TGTGCCAGCAGCTTAGGCGATAAAGGGGATAATGGCTACACCTTC. V and J are TRBV13 and TRBJ1-2; possible D gene TRBD1, 5 bases. The germline CDR1 and CDR2 sequences are PRHDT and FYEKMQ (reference sequence). The CDR3 contains 15 residues. Trimming took 0 bases from V and 6 from J, leaving 14 bases between them.

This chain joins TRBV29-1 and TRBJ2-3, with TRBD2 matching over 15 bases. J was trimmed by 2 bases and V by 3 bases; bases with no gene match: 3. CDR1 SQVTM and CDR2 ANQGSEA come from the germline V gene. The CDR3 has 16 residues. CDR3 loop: CSVEGLAGGLTDTQYF. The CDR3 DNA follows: TGCAGCGTTGAGGGACTAGCGGGAGGCCTCACAGATACGCAGTATTTT.

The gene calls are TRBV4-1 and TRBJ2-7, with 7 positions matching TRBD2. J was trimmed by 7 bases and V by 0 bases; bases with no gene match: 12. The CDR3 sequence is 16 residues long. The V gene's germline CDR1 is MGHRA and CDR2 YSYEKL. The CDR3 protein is CASSQDGAGVWREQYF. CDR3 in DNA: TGCGCCAGCAGCCAAGATGGGGCGGGAGTCTGGCGTGAGCAGTACTTC.